The sequence of this T cell receptor (beta chain) was determined in a study of technical replicates of blood from a handful of donors. Only in-frame clones appear in the TCRdb table, and some are missing; sequencing was by immunoSEQ multiplex PCR. The table records tens of thousands of clones, roughly 98% of them present only once. Trimming took 6 bases from V and 5 from J, leaving 19 bases between them. The CDR3 covers 15 residues. The germline V gene encodes CDR1 MNHNS and CDR2 SASEGT. Sequencing input: T cells isolated from PBMCs. The origin of this receptor is a human donor in good health. The rearrangement uses TRBV6-1 and TRBJ2-5; tentatively, D is TRBD1 (8 bases). The CDR3 protein is CASRGRQGRGETQYF. The CDR3 DNA follows: TGTGCCAGCAGGGGGAGACAGGGGAGGGGGGAGACCCAGTACTTC.